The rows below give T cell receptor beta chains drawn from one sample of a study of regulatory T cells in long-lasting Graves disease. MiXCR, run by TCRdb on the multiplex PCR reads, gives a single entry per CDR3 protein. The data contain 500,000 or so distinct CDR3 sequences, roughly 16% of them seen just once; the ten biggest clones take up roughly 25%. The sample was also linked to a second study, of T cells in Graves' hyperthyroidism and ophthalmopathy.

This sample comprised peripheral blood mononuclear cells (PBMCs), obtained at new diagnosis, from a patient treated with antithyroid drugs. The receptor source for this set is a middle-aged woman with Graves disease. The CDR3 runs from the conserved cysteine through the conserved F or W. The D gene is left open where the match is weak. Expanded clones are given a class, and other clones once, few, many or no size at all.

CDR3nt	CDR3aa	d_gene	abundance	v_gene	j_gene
TGTGCCAGCAGTCCTCTTTTGGGACAGGGACCTGAAGCTTTCTTT	CASSPLLGQGPEAFF	TRBD1	.	TRBV28	TRBJ1-1
TGTGCCATCAGTGAGTCTGCGAGGGAGCCCCAGCATTTT	CAISESAREPQHF	.	.	TRBV10-3	TRBJ1-5
TGTGCCAGCAGCGTAGTCGGATACTATGGCTACACCTTC	CASSVVGYYGYTF	.	few	TRBV9	TRBJ1-2
TGTGCCAGCAGCCCCTCTCTCTCTGGGGCGGAGACCCAGTACTTC	CASSPSLSGAETQYF	.	many	TRBV3-1	TRBJ2-5
TGTGCCAGCTCGACAGGGGATTCGAGGGAGCAGTACTTC	CASSTGDSREQYF	TRBD1	.	TRBV27	TRBJ2-7
TGTGCCAGCAGCCCGGCTAGCGGGGGGACCCTCGGTGAGCAGTTCTTC	CASSPASGGTLGEQFF	TRBD2	few	TRBV3-1	TRBJ2-1
TGTGCCAGCAGCCAAGAAACCCGGGCGGGGAATGAAAAACTGTTTTTT	CASSQETRAGNEKLFF	.	few	TRBV4-2	TRBJ1-4
TGTGCCAGCAGCCCCGACAGGGGAGGCTACGAGCAGTACTTC	CASSPDRGGYEQYF	TRBD1	few	TRBV9	TRBJ2-7
TGTGCCGGCAGTTTAAGGACAGAGAACACTGAAGCTTTCTTT	CAGSLRTENTEAFF	.	once	TRBV12-3/TRBV12-4	TRBJ1-1
TGTGCCAGCAAGGGTGTGACAGGGGTACGGAATCAGCCCCAGCATTTT	CASKGVTGVRNQPQHF	TRBD1	many	TRBV6-1	TRBJ1-5
TGTGCCATCAGCCTGACAGGACTCGAGCAGTACTTC	CAISLTGLEQYF	.	many	TRBV10-3	TRBJ2-7
TGCAGCGTTGCGGGGGGTCGATACTACGAGCAGTACTTC	CSVAGGRYYEQYF	TRBD2	few	TRBV29-1	TRBJ2-7
TGTGCCAGCAGCTTAACCCGGGACAGAGGACACGAGCAGTACTTC	CASSLTRDRGHEQYF	TRBD1	few	TRBV7-2	TRBJ2-7
TGTGCCAGCAGCTCGACAGGGACAGATACGCAGTATTTT	CASSSTGTDTQYF	TRBD1	many	TRBV12-3/TRBV12-4	TRBJ2-3
TGCGGTGCTAGCCCCCCAGGAGTCTACAATGAGCAGTTCTTC	CGASPPGVYNEQFF	.	few	TRBV20-1	TRBJ2-1
TGTGCCAGCAGATCTAGCGGGGGGGGGGAGCAGTACTTC	CASRSSGGGEQYF	TRBD2	few	TRBV11-2	TRBJ2-7
TGTGCCAGCAGTGAATCCCCTAGGGCCGGGGAGCTGTTTTTT	CASSESPRAGELFF	.	many	TRBV2	TRBJ2-2
TGCAGTGCTAGTGGATCGGTGTTGGATGAGCAGTTCTTC	CSASGSVLDEQFF	.	many	TRBV20-1	TRBJ2-1
TGTGCCAGCAAGTCCTTGACAGGGGGTATTACAGATACGCAGTATTTT	CASKSLTGGITDTQYF	TRBD1	many	TRBV12-3/TRBV12-4	TRBJ2-3
TGTGCCATCATGGGGGGGGGCCCAGATACGCAGTATTTT	CAIMGGGPDTQYF	.	few	TRBV10-3	TRBJ2-3
TGTGCCAGCAGTCCGGGACCAGGACTCTACACCTTC	CASSPGPGLYTF	.	.	TRBV28	TRBJ1-2
TGTGCCAGCAGCCCAGTCCAAGATACGCAGTATTTT	CASSPVQDTQYF	.	many	TRBV12-3/TRBV12-4	TRBJ2-3
TGTGCCAGCAGCCAATCGGGACTTATAAAAGAGACCCAGTACTTC	CASSQSGLIKETQYF	.	few	TRBV3-1	TRBJ2-5
TGCGCCAGCGGTAAAGGGGATAGTGGGGACGAGCAGTACTTC	CASGKGDSGDEQYF	.	few	TRBV4-1	TRBJ2-7
TGTGCCAGCAGGGACCCCGGCGGTGAGCAGTTCTTC	CASRDPGGEQFF	.	many	TRBV2	TRBJ2-1
TGTGCCATTAGGGCTAGCGGGGGTTCCTCCTACAATGAGCAGTTCTTC	CAIRASGGSSYNEQFF	TRBD2	many	TRBV12-3/TRBV12-4	TRBJ2-1
TGTGCCAGCAGTTTACAACCGGGACAGGGATCCTATGGCTACACCTTC	CASSLQPGQGSYGYTF	TRBD1	many	TRBV28	TRBJ1-2
TGTGCCAGCTTTCAAGGGGGCGTCTACGAGCAGTACTTC	CASFQGGVYEQYF	TRBD1	.	TRBV6-1	TRBJ2-7
TGTGCCAGCAGTTACTCCGGGACAGGTGGTGAAAAACTGTTTTTT	CASSYSGTGGEKLFF	TRBD1	few	TRBV6-5	TRBJ1-4
TGCAGTGCTAACTTCGCCCCGGGGGCAGGGCTGAACACTGAAGCTTTCTTT	CSANFAPGAGLNTEAFF	.	many	TRBV20-1	TRBJ1-1
TGTGCCATCAGTGAGAGGGACAGGGGCGAATACAATGAGCAGTTCTTC	CAISERDRGEYNEQFF	TRBD1	many	TRBV10-3	TRBJ2-1
TGTGCCAGCAGTTTAGTGGGTAGCGGGAGACAAGAGACCCAGTACTTC	CASSLVGSGRQETQYF	TRBD2	few	TRBV27	TRBJ2-5
TGTGCCAGCAGCCACGGTTTCGGGCCCGACACTGAAGCTTTCTTT	CASSHGFGPDTEAFF	.	many	TRBV28	TRBJ1-1
TGTGCCAGCAGTCCAGGGGGGTGGGGGAGAGCCTACGAGCAGTACTTC	CASSPGGWGRAYEQYF	.	.	TRBV2	TRBJ2-7
TGTGCCAGCAGTCCAACATATAGCAATCAGCCCCAGCATTTT	CASSPTYSNQPQHF	.	few	TRBV28	TRBJ1-5
TGTGCCAGCAGCTCCCACATCACAGGAGCCTTAAATGAAAAACTGTTTTTT	CASSSHITGALNEKLFF	.	many	TRBV28	TRBJ1-4
TGTGCCAGCAGCCGAACGGGACAGGGGGCCTTCGCTTTCTTT	CASSRTGQGAFAFF	TRBD1	few	TRBV5-4	TRBJ1-1
TGCGCCAGCAGCCTCCAGTCTCGATCGGATACGCAGTATTTT	CASSLQSRSDTQYF	.	few	TRBV4-1	TRBJ2-3
TGCGCCAGCAGCCTAGGAGGGGGAGGGAAAAACCAAGAGACCCAGTACTTC	CASSLGGGGKNQETQYF	.	.	TRBV4-1	TRBJ2-5
TGTGCCAGTACCAAAGGACTCTTTATGACCCAGCATTTT	CASTKGLFMTQHF	.	few	TRBV2	TRBJ1-5
TGTGCCTGGAGTGTACGTGGGACCTCTGGAAACACCATATATTTT	CAWSVRGTSGNTIYF	.	.	TRBV30	TRBJ1-3
TGCGCCAGTGCCCGGGGATCTGAGCAGTTCTTC	CASARGSEQFF	.	.	TRBV10-2	TRBJ2-1
TGTGCCTGGGGTCGTACCTACGAGCAGTACTTC	CAWGRTYEQYF	.	.	TRBV30	TRBJ2-7
TGCAGTGCTAGAGAGGGTGGCGTCGCCGAACTGTTTTTT	CSAREGGVAELFF	.	many	TRBV20-1	TRBJ1-4
TGCGCCAGCAGCCCCGGAGCCGAAGATACGCAGTATTTT	CASSPGAEDTQYF	.	few	TRBV5-1	TRBJ2-3
TGCAGTGCTCGGGACACCACACCCGGGGAGCTGTTTTTT	CSARDTTPGELFF	.	few	TRBV20-1	TRBJ2-2
TGTGCCAGCTCACCAGAGACTAGGGTGACCCAGTACTTC	CASSPETRVTQYF	.	many	TRBV18	TRBJ2-5
TGTGCCATCAGTGAGGGGACAGGGAACACTGAAGCTTTCTTT	CAISEGTGNTEAFF	TRBD1	.	TRBV10-3	TRBJ1-1
TGTGCCAGCAGCCCCGGGACAGCCACCTACTACGAGCAGTACTTC	CASSPGTATYYEQYF	TRBD1	.	TRBV11-2	TRBJ2-7
TGTGTCAGCAGCGAGACGGTTGGAAACACCATATATTTT	CVSSETVGNTIYF	.	.	TRBV7-9	TRBJ1-3
TGCAGCGTTGCATGGGGTCCGAGGGAGACCCAGTACTTC	CSVAWGPRETQYF	.	.	TRBV29-1	TRBJ2-5
TGTGCCAGCAGCCCGACCCCGGGCGGGGGGGCGGTAATTACGCAGTATTTT	CASSPTPGGGAVITQYF	TRBD2	many	TRBV3-1	TRBJ2-3
TGTGCCAGCAGTAGGACAGGGGAACAAGAGACCCAGTACTTC	CASSRTGEQETQYF	TRBD1	few	TRBV12-3/TRBV12-4	TRBJ2-5
TGTGCCAGTACCCCGAATGTAAGGGGGTGGACTGAAGCTTTCTTT	CASTPNVRGWTEAFF	.	many	TRBV19	TRBJ1-1
TGTGCCAGCAGCGAGACAGGGGGCGTGGGAGGCTACACCTTC	CASSETGGVGGYTF	TRBD1	.	TRBV28	TRBJ1-2
TGTGCCTTAGGGGACCCCAAGGCTTTCTTT	CALGDPKAFF	.	many	TRBV28	TRBJ1-1
TGCGCCAGCAGCCTTGAGGCAGCAACCTCCTACGAGCAGTACTTC	CASSLEAATSYEQYF	.	.	TRBV4-1	TRBJ2-7
TGCGCCAGCAGCCCATCGGACAGGGGAGGAGAGCAGTACTTC	CASSPSDRGGEQYF	TRBD1	few	TRBV5-1	TRBJ2-7
TGCGCCAGCAGCTCCACGAACAGGGGGGGTGAAAAACTGTTTTTT	CASSSTNRGGEKLFF	TRBD1	few	TRBV5-1	TRBJ1-4
TGTGCCAGCAGTGTCGACAGGGACTATGGCTACACCTTC	CASSVDRDYGYTF	TRBD1	many	TRBV6-2/TRBV6-3	TRBJ1-2